What follows describes a single TCR beta chain. Which antigen it targets is not known. Base qualities are not provided; no much larger clone lies one nucleotide away. The donors were roughly 38 Caucasian individuals from Russia, aged roughly 6 to 95 years, who were systemically healthy. Ten milliliters of peripheral blood were collected from each donor into EDTA-treated Vacutainer tubes. Ficoll-Paque density-gradient centrifugation was used to isolate PBMCs, with at least 7 million per sample. Total RNA was extracted from PBMCs with Trizol reagent, with at least 5.5 micrograms obtained per sample. Naive CD45RAhigh/CD27high T cell percentages were measured by flow cytometry on a PBMC aliquot from every donor. The method behind the library was 5' RACE. The listed sequencing device is Illumina HiSeq 2500. A second PCR of roughly 7 to 11 cycles was performed with a sample-barcoded 5' primer and a J-beta primer mix. A template-switch 5' adaptor carrying 12 random nucleotides introduced a unique molecular identifier onto each TCR beta cDNA molecule. Each sample yielded at least 3 million CDR3-containing paired-end reads. First-strand cDNA was synthesized from all RNA with the Mint cDNA synthesis kit, primed by a TRBC-specific oligonucleotide. After uracil-DNA glycosylase treatment, a first 18-cycle PCR used universal primers M1SS and BC2_uni_R on all cDNA. As for the authors' bioinformatics: For normalization, 1 million high-quality reads were randomly selected from each sample, with every read carrying a distinct molecular identifier. Instead of being binned into consensus sequences, reads that shared molecular identifiers were thrown out. MiTCR, run with a Q25 quality threshold and the strictest error-elimination algorithm, handled CDR3 identification, clonotype clustering and error correction. Lower-bound total TCR beta diversity was estimated with a nonparametric unseen species model using Euler transformation. TCRdb itself trimmed the public reads at Q25 with fastp, ran MiXCR and retained productive beta chains. Every distinct CDR3 protein forms one entry, paired with its most common genes and DNA. The V and J calls were not made by the authors but by TCRdb's processing. Here the sample has about 570,000 distinct CDR3 sequences; approximately 27% occur a single time. The biggest ten clones account for 18% of the sample.

This sample stems from a study of blood T cells in healthy people across ages (dated by TCRdb to between 2015 and 2016). For the study in its entirety: In model experiments, template switching captured about one uniquely barcoded TCR beta cDNA molecule for every two T cells. To track age-related changes in TCR beta repertoire diversity, the study relied on deep sequencing normalized with unique cDNA molecular identifiers. Donors were grouped into four age groups: young (average approximately 15 years), middle-aged (approximately 41), aged (around 62) and long-lived (over 80). Using the same blood draw, the study looked at two additional independent replicas of 1 million unique cDNA reads for two donors, one aged 18 to 30 and the other aged 80 or older. To avoid experimental bias, donors of different ages were randomly spread across the sequencing lanes.

Study-wide findings and limitations: A strong correlation was found between observed TCR beta diversity and the percentage of naive T cells measured by flow cytometry. As age increased, observed TCR beta diversity per million T cells dropped in a roughly linear way, and a significant reduction was already evident by age 40. Since profiling was done on bulk unsorted PBMCs, naive and antigen-experienced compartments could not be conclusively compared. Because the CMV infection status of the donors was unknown, age-related changes in expanded clonotypes may potentially have been confounded. The long-lived group showed more naive CD4+ T cells, fewer expanded clones and increased TCR diversity than the aged group, suggesting age selection. Estimates of total diversity based on one million sequenced T cells were regarded as lower bounds and as underestimates.

The CDR3 contains 12 residues, cysteine and phenylalanine counted. Of the read, only the CDR3 DNA is kept; its 36 bases are in frame from base 1. Ends trimmed: V by 5 bases, J by 8 bases; bases unmatched to a gene: 5. The sample taken for sequencing was blood. This TCR derives from a woman in her seventies in good health. The chain employs TRBV12-3 or TRBV12-4 and TRBJ1-2; TRBD1 lines up with 7 middle nucleotides. The nucleotides read TGTGCCAGCAGTGTAACAGGGGTAGGCTACACCTTC. The resulting protein is CASSVTGVGYTF.